This section outlines one T cell receptor beta chain sequence together with its context. The data were obtained in a study of T cell changes during pregnancy in multiple sclerosis. Some clones are missing from TCRdb's copy, which holds only in-frame ones; the method was immunoSEQ multiplex PCR. Of approximately 35,000 clones in the sample, 85% to 95% were seen once. The CDR3 runs to 16 residues. Sequences were obtained from PBMCs (not recorded whether the cells were cultured). The origin of this receptor is a female donor with multiple sclerosis, enrolled in a pregnancy study. The chain is built from TRBV21-1 and TRBJ2-3; TRBD1, as called in the table, went unchecked against the DNA. TRBV21-1 is flagged as a pseudogene. In nucleotides, the CDR3 is TGTGCCAGCGACGATCCCGGGACAGGCAGCACAGATACGCAGTATTTT. Residues: CASDDPGTGSTDTQYF.